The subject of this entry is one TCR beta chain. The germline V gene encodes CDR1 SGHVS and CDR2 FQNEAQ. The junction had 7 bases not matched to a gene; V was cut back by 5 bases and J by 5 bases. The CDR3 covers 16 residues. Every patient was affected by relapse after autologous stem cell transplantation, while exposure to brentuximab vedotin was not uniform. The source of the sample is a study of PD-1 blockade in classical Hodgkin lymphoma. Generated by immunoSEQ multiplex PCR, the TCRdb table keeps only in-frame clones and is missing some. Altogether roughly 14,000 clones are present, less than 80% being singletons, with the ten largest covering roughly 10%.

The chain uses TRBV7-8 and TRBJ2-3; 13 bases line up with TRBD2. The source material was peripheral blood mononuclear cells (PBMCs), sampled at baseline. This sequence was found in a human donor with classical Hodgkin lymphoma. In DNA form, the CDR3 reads TGTGCCAGCAGCGTCGGACTAGCGGGAGATGGAGATACGCAGTATTTT. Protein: CASSVGLAGDGDTQYF.